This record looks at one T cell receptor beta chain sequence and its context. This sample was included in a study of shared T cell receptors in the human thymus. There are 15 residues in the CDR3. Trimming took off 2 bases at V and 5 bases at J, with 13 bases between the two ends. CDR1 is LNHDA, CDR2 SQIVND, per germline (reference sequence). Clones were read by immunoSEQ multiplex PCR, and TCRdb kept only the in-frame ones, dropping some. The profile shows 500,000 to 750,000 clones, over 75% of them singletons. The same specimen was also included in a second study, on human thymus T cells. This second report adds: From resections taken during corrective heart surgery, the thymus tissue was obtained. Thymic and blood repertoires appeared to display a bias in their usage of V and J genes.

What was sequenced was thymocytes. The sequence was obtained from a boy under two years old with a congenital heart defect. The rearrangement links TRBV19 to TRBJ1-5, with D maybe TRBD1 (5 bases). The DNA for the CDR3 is TGTGCCAGTAGTATACAAACAGGTGGGTATCAGCCCCAGCATTTT. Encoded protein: CASSIQTGGYQPQHF.